A selection of T cell receptor beta chains follows, all from one sample in a study of blood T cells in healthy people across ages. TCRdb processed the 5' RACE reads anew with MiXCR; each CDR3 protein has one entry. The sample has roughly 700,000 distinct CDR3 sequences; about 25% are singletons. These same records also appear under a second study, on T cells of mothers and their children.

The sequenced sample consisted of blood. The receptors stem from a boy younger than 18 in good health. The CDR3 runs from the conserved cysteine through the conserved F or W. The D gene is left open where the match is weak. Where a row states a size, it is once, few, many or the class of an expanded clone; other rows omit it.

V gene: TRBV7-2
clone size: few
J gene: TRBJ2-5
D gene: TRBD2
CDR3 DNA: TGTGCCAGCAGCATTATGACTAGCGGGAGTGGTTTAGAGACCCAGTACTTC
CDR3 protein: CASSIMTSGSGLETQYF

V gene: TRBV4-1
clone size: few
J gene: TRBJ2-5
D gene: .
CDR3 DNA: TGCGCCAGCAGCCAGACCGGGGAGGCTGAGACCCAGTACTTC
CDR3 protein: CASSQTGEAETQYF

V gene: TRBV28
clone size: few
J gene: TRBJ2-7
D gene: .
CDR3 DNA: TGTGCCAGCAGTCCCGAGGTTGTGGTAGCCTGGGTCGAGCAGTACTTC
CDR3 protein: CASSPEVVVAWVEQYF

V gene: TRBV18
clone size: few
J gene: TRBJ2-1
D gene: .
CDR3 DNA: TGTGCCAGCTCACCACCGAGTACTGAGCAGTTCTTC
CDR3 protein: CASSPPSTEQFF

V gene: TRBV20-1
clone size: .
J gene: TRBJ2-5
D gene: TRBD2
CDR3 DNA: TGCAGTGCTAGAGATCTACGCGGGGGGGGCCAAGAGACCCAGTACTTC
CDR3 protein: CSARDLRGGGQETQYF

V gene: TRBV16
clone size: few
J gene: TRBJ2-6
D gene: .
CDR3 DNA: TGTGCCAGCAGCCAACGGCTCTGGGGCTCTGGGGCCAACGTCCTGACTTTC
CDR3 protein: CASSQRLWGSGANVLTF

V gene: TRBV4-2
clone size: .
J gene: TRBJ2-7
D gene: .
CDR3 DNA: TGTGCCAGCAGCCAAGGAGGGGGGGCTCGAGAGCAGTACTTC
CDR3 protein: CASSQGGGAREQYF

V gene: TRBV5-6
clone size: .
J gene: TRBJ2-5
D gene: TRBD2
CDR3 DNA: TGTGCCAGCAGCCTTGGGACTATAATTCAGACCCAGTACTTC
CDR3 protein: CASSLGTIIQTQYF

V gene: TRBV5-1
clone size: few
J gene: TRBJ2-7
D gene: TRBD2
CDR3 DNA: TGCGCCAGCAGTTTTACTAGCGGGAGGTTCTACGAGCAGTACTTC
CDR3 protein: CASSFTSGRFYEQYF

V gene: TRBV25-1
clone size: few
J gene: TRBJ2-4
D gene: .
CDR3 DNA: TGTGCCAGCCCCGTTCCAGCCAAAAACATTCAGTACTTC
CDR3 protein: CASPVPAKNIQYF

V gene: TRBV6-1
clone size: .
J gene: TRBJ2-1
D gene: TRBD2
CDR3 DNA: TGTGCCAGCAGTACACCACTAGCGAAAAGTTCCTACAATGAGCAGTTCTTC
CDR3 protein: CASSTPLAKSSYNEQFF

V gene: TRBV3-1
clone size: few
J gene: TRBJ2-7
D gene: .
CDR3 DNA: TGTGCCAGCAGTATGGACTACGAGCAGTACTTC
CDR3 protein: CASSMDYEQYF

V gene: TRBV5-1
clone size: .
J gene: TRBJ1-2
D gene: .
CDR3 DNA: TGCGCCAGCAGGACTGACCTCAGAGCTAACTATGGCTACACCTTC
CDR3 protein: CASRTDLRANYGYTF

V gene: TRBV21-1
clone size: few
J gene: TRBJ2-5
D gene: .
CDR3 DNA: TGTGCCAGCGGAAATCCGGGATTCTCTTACTTC
CDR3 protein: CASGNPGFSYF

V gene: TRBV4-3
clone size: .
J gene: TRBJ2-5
D gene: .
CDR3 DNA: TGCGCCAGCAGCCCCGATGCGACCCCATCGGAGACCCAGTACTTC
CDR3 protein: CASSPDATPSETQYF

V gene: TRBV10-3
clone size: few
J gene: TRBJ2-1
D gene: TRBD2
CDR3 DNA: TGTGCCATCAGTTCACTAGCGGGGGAGAATGGGGGTGAGCAGTTCTTC
CDR3 protein: CAISSLAGENGGEQFF

V gene: TRBV7-2
clone size: few
J gene: TRBJ2-5
D gene: .
CDR3 DNA: TGTGCCAGCAGCTTAGCCACCAGCGGGGAGACCCAGTACTTC
CDR3 protein: CASSLATSGETQYF

V gene: TRBV6-5
clone size: few
J gene: TRBJ2-5
D gene: .
CDR3 DNA: TGTGCCAGCACTCCATGGGACGGACAAGAGACCCAGTACTTC
CDR3 protein: CASTPWDGQETQYF

V gene: TRBV7-2
clone size: few
J gene: TRBJ2-3
D gene: TRBD1
CDR3 DNA: TGTGCCAGCAGCTCAAGGGACAGGCCAACCCGCACAGATACGCAGTATTTT
CDR3 protein: CASSSRDRPTRTDTQYF

V gene: TRBV20-1
clone size: .
J gene: TRBJ2-5
D gene: .
CDR3 DNA: TGCAGTGCTAGAGTGGCCGGTGTCGGTTGGCAAGAGACCCAGTACTTC
CDR3 protein: CSARVAGVGWQETQYF

V gene: TRBV12-3/TRBV12-4
clone size: many
J gene: TRBJ2-7
D gene: TRBD2
CDR3 DNA: TGTGCCAGCAGTTCCCTAGCGGGAGCCCACGAGCAGTACTTC
CDR3 protein: CASSSLAGAHEQYF

V gene: TRBV25-1
clone size: few
J gene: TRBJ2-7
D gene: .
CDR3 DNA: TGTGCCAGCTCCTCGGAGAGCTCCTCCTACGAGCAGTACTTC
CDR3 protein: CASSSESSSYEQYF

V gene: TRBV20-1
clone size: .
J gene: TRBJ2-5
D gene: TRBD2
CDR3 DNA: TGCAGTGCTAGAGTCCAGTTCGGGGGGGAGACCCAGTACTTC
CDR3 protein: CSARVQFGGETQYF

V gene: TRBV15
clone size: .
J gene: TRBJ2-2
D gene: .
CDR3 DNA: TGTGCCACCAGCAGAGATCTGACACTTACGCCCGGGGAGCTGTTTTTT
CDR3 protein: CATSRDLTLTPGELFF

V gene: TRBV18
clone size: few
J gene: TRBJ2-1
D gene: .
CDR3 DNA: TGTGCCAGCTCACCACTGCGGGACCACAATGAGCAGTTCTTC
CDR3 protein: CASSPLRDHNEQFF

V gene: TRBV28
clone size: .
J gene: TRBJ2-1
D gene: .
CDR3 DNA: TGTGCCAGCAGCCTCCGGGACACCCAAACCCACAATGAGCAGTTCTTC
CDR3 protein: CASSLRDTQTHNEQFF

V gene: TRBV5-1
clone size: few
J gene: TRBJ2-5
D gene: TRBD1
CDR3 DNA: TGCGCCAGCAGCTTGGAGAGGGGGCTGGAGACCCAGTACTTC
CDR3 protein: CASSLERGLETQYF

V gene: TRBV5-1
clone size: few
J gene: TRBJ1-1
D gene: .
CDR3 DNA: TGCGCCAGCACCCCTGAGGGACCCTTCTCAATGAACACTGAAGCTTTCTTT
CDR3 protein: CASTPEGPFSMNTEAFF

V gene: TRBV7-9
clone size: .
J gene: TRBJ1-6
D gene: .
CDR3 DNA: TGTGCCAGCAGCCCCCCCGGAACTGATTCACCCCTCCACTTT
CDR3 protein: CASSPPGTDSPLHF

V gene: TRBV3-1
clone size: .
J gene: TRBJ2-7
D gene: .
CDR3 DNA: TGTGCCAGCAGTCGCGAGCGGACTGGGTACGAGCAGTACTTC
CDR3 protein: CASSRERTGYEQYF

V gene: TRBV6-6
clone size: .
J gene: TRBJ2-3
D gene: TRBD2
CDR3 DNA: TGTGCCAGCAGTTACATCAGAGGAGGCGGGAGCCAAAGGGATACGCAGTATTTT
CDR3 protein: CASSYIRGGGSQRDTQYF

V gene: TRBV7-9
clone size: .
J gene: TRBJ2-5
D gene: .
CDR3 DNA: TGTGCCAGCAGCCCGCCTGGAAAAGACCAAGAGACCCAGTACTTC
CDR3 protein: CASSPPGKDQETQYF

V gene: TRBV6-2/TRBV6-3
clone size: few
J gene: TRBJ2-7
D gene: TRBD1
CDR3 DNA: TGTGCCAGCCGGGACAGGGATGCCTACGAGCAGTACTTC
CDR3 protein: CASRDRDAYEQYF

V gene: TRBV2
clone size: .
J gene: TRBJ1-2
D gene: .
CDR3 DNA: TGTGCCAGCAGTCGAGAGGGTAGCTATGGCTACACCTTC
CDR3 protein: CASSREGSYGYTF

V gene: TRBV20-1
clone size: few
J gene: TRBJ2-3
D gene: TRBD1
CDR3 DNA: TGCAGTGCTAGGCCGGGACAGGGGGCAGATACGCAGTATTTT
CDR3 protein: CSARPGQGADTQYF

V gene: TRBV20-1
clone size: .
J gene: TRBJ2-3
D gene: TRBD2
CDR3 DNA: TGCAGTGCCGTCGGACTAGCGGGAGACACAGATACGCAGTATTTT
CDR3 protein: CSAVGLAGDTDTQYF

V gene: TRBV6-2/TRBV6-3
clone size: .
J gene: TRBJ2-7
D gene: TRBD2
CDR3 DNA: TGTGCCAGCACGGGACTAGCGGGGGGGCCTGGCGAGCAGTACTTC
CDR3 protein: CASTGLAGGPGEQYF

V gene: TRBV24-1
clone size: few
J gene: TRBJ2-5
D gene: .
CDR3 DNA: TGTGCCACCGCAAGAGGTGGGGAAGGAGAGACCCAGTACTTC
CDR3 protein: CATARGGEGETQYF

V gene: TRBV14
clone size: .
J gene: TRBJ2-7
D gene: .
CDR3 DNA: TGTGCCAGCAGCCCGGACTGGGAATCCTACGAGCAGTACTTC
CDR3 protein: CASSPDWESYEQYF

V gene: TRBV29-1
clone size: .
J gene: TRBJ2-7
D gene: TRBD1
CDR3 DNA: TGCAGCGCCCTACCGGGACAGGGCTACGAGCAGTACTTC
CDR3 protein: CSALPGQGYEQYF

V gene: TRBV20-1
clone size: few
J gene: TRBJ2-3
D gene: .
CDR3 DNA: TGCAGTACTACAGGGAAAGATACGCAGTATTTT
CDR3 protein: CSTTGKDTQYF

V gene: TRBV20-1
clone size: few
J gene: TRBJ2-2
D gene: TRBD2
CDR3 DNA: TGCAGTGCTAGAGATCCGGCGGGAGGGGGCGGGGAGCTGTTTTTT
CDR3 protein: CSARDPAGGGGELFF

V gene: TRBV14
clone size: many
J gene: TRBJ2-4
D gene: .
CDR3 DNA: TGTGCCAGCAGCCAAGGGACTATTCTATCCAAAAACATTCAGTACTTC
CDR3 protein: CASSQGTILSKNIQYF

V gene: TRBV11-2
clone size: few
J gene: TRBJ2-7
D gene: .
CDR3 DNA: TGTGCCAGCAGCCTGGGGGTTTGGGAGCAGTACTTC
CDR3 protein: CASSLGVWEQYF

V gene: TRBV29-1
clone size: few
J gene: TRBJ2-7
D gene: .
CDR3 DNA: TGCAGCGTTGAGGCGGCCTCCTACGAGCAGTACTTC
CDR3 protein: CSVEAASYEQYF

V gene: TRBV12-3/TRBV12-4
clone size: .
J gene: TRBJ1-5
D gene: .
CDR3 DNA: TGTGCCAGCAGTTTAATTGGCAGGGATCAGCCCCAGCATTTT
CDR3 protein: CASSLIGRDQPQHF

V gene: TRBV12-3/TRBV12-4
clone size: many
J gene: TRBJ2-5
D gene: TRBD1
CDR3 DNA: TGTGCCAGCAGTCCATACTGGACAGGACAAGAGACCCAGTACTTC
CDR3 protein: CASSPYWTGQETQYF

V gene: TRBV3-1
clone size: .
J gene: TRBJ1-2
D gene: TRBD1
CDR3 DNA: TGTGCCAGCAGCCGAGGACAGGGTAATAGAGGCTATGGCTACACCTTC
CDR3 protein: CASSRGQGNRGYGYTF

V gene: TRBV4-3
clone size: few
J gene: TRBJ2-7
D gene: .
CDR3 DNA: TGCGCCAGCAGCCAAGATTTGGGAGGTAACGAGCAGTACTTC
CDR3 protein: CASSQDLGGNEQYF

V gene: TRBV28
clone size: .
J gene: TRBJ2-7
D gene: TRBD2
CDR3 DNA: TGTGCCAGCACACCCCGACTAGCGGGGAGCTCCTACGAGCAGTACTTC
CDR3 protein: CASTPRLAGSSYEQYF

V gene: TRBV6-1
clone size: few
J gene: TRBJ2-5
D gene: TRBD2
CDR3 DNA: TGTGCCAGCAGTGGACCCGGCCGACTAGCGGGTAGCCAAGAGACCCAGTACTTC
CDR3 protein: CASSGPGRLAGSQETQYF

V gene: TRBV20-1
clone size: .
J gene: TRBJ2-5
D gene: TRBD2
CDR3 DNA: TGCAGTGCTACGACTAGCGGGAGGGCCGGTGGAGAGACCCAGTACTTC
CDR3 protein: CSATTSGRAGGETQYF

V gene: TRBV4-1
clone size: few
J gene: TRBJ2-3
D gene: .
CDR3 DNA: TGCGCCAGCAGCCAGCTATCCTCCACAATGGGCACAGATACGCAGTATTTT
CDR3 protein: CASSQLSSTMGTDTQYF

V gene: TRBV3-1
clone size: .
J gene: TRBJ2-1
D gene: TRBD2
CDR3 DNA: TGTGCCAGCAGCCAAGGAGTACTAGCGGGGGGATCCAGCTCCTACAATGAGCAGTTCTTC
CDR3 protein: CASSQGVLAGGSSSYNEQFF

V gene: TRBV9
clone size: once
J gene: TRBJ2-5
D gene: TRBD2
CDR3 DNA: TGTGCCAGCAGCGTGGGACTAAAAGAGACCCAGTACTTC
CDR3 protein: CASSVGLKETQYF

V gene: TRBV4-2
clone size: few
J gene: TRBJ1-5
D gene: TRBD1
CDR3 DNA: TGTGCCAGCAGCCAACAACAGGGACAGGATCAGCCCCAGCATTTT
CDR3 protein: CASSQQQGQDQPQHF

V gene: TRBV20-1
clone size: .
J gene: TRBJ1-5
D gene: TRBD1
CDR3 DNA: TGCAGTGCTATGACAGGGGGCAATCAGCCCCAGCATTTT
CDR3 protein: CSAMTGGNQPQHF